These 25 T cell receptor beta chains originate from one sample sequenced in a study of blood T cells in healthy people across ages. Using a J-beta primer mix together with a sample-barcoded 5' primer, a second PCR was run for 7 to 11 cycles. MiXCR, run by TCRdb on the 5' RACE reads, gives a single entry per CDR3 protein. The repertoire holds some 1.5 million distinct CDR3 sequences, with 35% to 45% as singletons. The sample comprised blood. These receptors were obtained from a woman aged 18-29 years in good health.

The rearrangement joins TRBV10-3 to TRBJ2-7; D is unresolved. With 6 bases removed from V and 2 bases from J, the gap between germline ends came to 14 bases. CDR1 and CDR2 from the germline V gene are ENHRY and SYGVKD. This CDR3 region has 14 residues. The CDR3 sequence is CAISDAGATYEQYF. Here the CDR3 DNA reads TGTGCCATCAGCGACGCAGGAGCCACCTACGAGCAGTACTTC.

The rearrangement joins TRBV24-1 to TRBJ2-7; D gene unclear. The CDR3 consists of 11 residues. V was pared by 7 bases and J by 6 bases, with 9 bases between. CDR1 KGHDR and CDR2 SFDVKD come from the germline V gene. CDR3 loop: CATRDGSEQYF. In DNA, the CDR3 is TGTGCCACCAGGGATGGCTCCGAGCAGTACTTC.

In this sample, this clonotype turned up many times. The chain employs TRBV11-2 and TRBJ2-1; TRBD2 agrees at 15 bases. In germline, CDR1 is SGHAT, CDR2 FQNNGV. The junction had 11 bases not matched to a gene; V was cut back by 5 bases and J by 3 bases. The CDR3 is 19 amino acids. The CDR3 DNA is TGTGCCAGCAGCGGCAGGACTAGCGGGGGGGCCCCCCTCTACAATGAGCAGTTCTTC. This translates into CASSGRTSGGAPLYNEQFF.

This rearrangement joins TRBV4-1 to TRBJ2-1, with 7 bases lining up with TRBD2. CDR1 is MGHRA, CDR2 YSYEKL, per germline. This CDR3 contains 14 residues. V gave up 3 bases and J gave up 15 bases; unmatched junction bases: 14. The CDR3, as DNA: TGCGCCAGCAGCCAGGATGCTCGGACTAGTGCCCTGTTCTTC. As protein: CASSQDARTSALFF.

The table lists this clonotype with a few counts. This chain uses TRBV6-2 or TRBV6-3 with TRBJ2-5, with D perhaps being TRBD1 or TRBD2 (5 bases each). Germline CDR1 is MNHEY and CDR2 is SVGEGT. The CDR3 is 13 amino acids. V lost 5 bases and J 8 bases, leaving 15 bases between the germline ends. The DNA for the CDR3 is TGTGCCAGCAGTGGGGGAAGGCAGAGTACCCAGTACTTC. Its translation is CASSGGRQSTQYF.

The rearrangement links TRBV7-9 to TRBJ2-7, with 9 bases identical to TRBD2. This CDR3 region has 15 residues. In germline, CDR1 is SEHNR, CDR2 FQNEAQ (reference sequence). J was trimmed by 3 bases and V by 3 bases; bases with no gene match: 6. The CDR3 DNA follows: TGTGCCAGCAGCTTGGATGCGGGAGGGCTCTACGAGCAGTACTTC. This sequence encodes CASSLDAGGLYEQYF.

This clonotype occurred a few times. The genes are TRBV12-3 or TRBV12-4 and TRBJ1-1; no clear D. This CDR3 comprises 12 residues. The V gene lost 6 bases and the J gene lost 7 bases, with 12 bases spanning the gap. The CDR3 bases are TGTGCCAGCAGCCCGGGAAGCATTGAAGCTTTCTTT. Translated: CASSPGSIEAFF.

This clonotype showed up just a few times. This chain connects TRBV28 to TRBJ1-2; D may be TRBD1 (5 bases). Per the germline V gene, CDR1 is MDHEN and CDR2 is SYDVKM. CDR3 size: 14 residues. The V end lost 3 bases, the J end lost 4 bases, and 12 bases lay between the germline ends. The DNA for the CDR3 is TGTGCCAGCAGTTTTAAGGGGCGCCTCTATGGCTACACCTTC. Residues: CASSFKGRLYGYTF.

This chain uses TRBV7-9 with TRBJ2-1; TRBD1 matches 7 bases. The CDR3 totals 17 residues. The germline V gene encodes CDR1 SEHNR and CDR2 FQNEAQ (reference sequence). J gave up 3 bases and V 0 bases, and 8 bases lay outside the gene matches. The DNA of the CDR3 is TGTGCCAGCAGCTTAGCGTTGGGGCAGGGGGTCTACAATGAGCAGTTCTTC. This encodes CASSLALGQGVYNEQFF.

This clonotype has just a few counts. The chain carries TRBV12-3 or TRBV12-4 and TRBJ2-5; the D is unclear. The CDR3 is 17 residues long. V was pared by 5 bases and J by 0 bases, with 19 bases between. CDR3 in DNA: TGTGCCAGCAGTCCCCCCCGGCGGAGATTATACCAAGAGACCCAGTACTTC. This gives the protein CASSPPRRRLYQETQYF.

This clonotype was counted ten times or more. The V gene is TRBV9, the J gene TRBJ2-1; D unresolved. The CDR3 spans 12 residues. V was pared by 4 bases and J by 8 bases, with 10 bases between. Germline V gene data show CDR1 as SGDLS and CDR2 as YYNGEE. Written as DNA, the CDR3 is TGTGCCAGCAGCCACGACCTCGATGAGCAGTTCTTC. It specifies CASSHDLDEQFF.

This sequence joins TRBV10-3 and TRBJ2-1; D is unresolved. Trimming left V 4 bases short and J 5 bases short, with 9 bases between. This CDR3 is built from 13 residues. Germline CDR1 is ENHRY and CDR2 is SYGVKD. The CDR3 sequence is CAISVKDDNEQFF. CDR3 nucleotides: TGTGCCATCAGTGTTAAGGACGACAATGAGCAGTTCTTC.

In this sample, this clonotype turned up once. The rearrangement links TRBV15 to TRBJ1-1; perhaps TRBD1 as D (6 bases). The V gene's germline CDR1 is LNHNV and CDR2 YYDKDF (reference sequence). Deletions cut 2 bases from V and 6 bases from J, with 13 bases between. The CDR3 sequence is 14 residues long. CDR3 sequence reads: CATSRLTSGAEAFF. The CDR3, as DNA: TGTGCCACCAGCAGACTAACCTCAGGGGCTGAAGCTTTCTTT.

In its sample, this clonotype was seen a few times. V is TRBV11-2 and J is TRBJ1-2; a weak D match, TRBD1 (6 bases). Trimming cost V 2 bases and J 2 bases, with 33 bases left between them. The germline CDR1 and CDR2 sequences are SGHAT and FQNNGV. This CDR3 contains 22 residues. The CDR3 region has the DNA TGTGCCAGCAGCTTATCCGGGCTGGTAGTGGCGAGCCTTTTCGGGGGCAACTATGGCTACACCTTC. It is translated as CASSLSGLVVASLFGGNYGYTF. Drawing the rest from reference TRBV11-2 and TRBJ1-2, the complete variable domain is EAGVAQSPRYKIIEKRQSVAFWCNPISGHATLYWYQQILGQGPKLLIQFQNNGVVDDSQLPKDRFSAERLKGVDSTLKIQPAKLEDSAVYLCASSLSGLVVASLFGGNYGYTFGSGTRLTVV.

The chain is built from TRBV15 and TRBJ2-3; the D is unclear. Germline V gives CDR1 LNHNV, CDR2 YYDKDF (reference sequence). CDR3 length: 16 residues. Trimming removed 0 bases at V and 5 bases at J, with 15 bases between. CDR3 nucleotide sequence: TGTGCCACCAGCAGAGATCTAAAGACAAAGGGAGATACGCAGTATTTT. Its protein is CATSRDLKTKGDTQYF.

Ten or more counts support this clonotype. This chain links TRBV12-3 or TRBV12-4 with TRBJ2-3; 9 bases fit TRBD2. The CDR3 extends over 15 amino acids. The trim removed 6 bases at V and 1 base at J, leaving 5 bases unmatched. Here the CDR3 reads CASSPTSGGTDTQYF. Here the CDR3 DNA reads TGTGCCAGCAGCCCGACTAGCGGAGGCACAGATACGCAGTATTTT.

This clonotype was detected only once. The J gene is TRBJ2-3, the V gene TRBV7-2; TRBD2 is a possible D gene (5 bases). The length of the CDR3 is 15 residues. Germline loops: CDR1 SGHTA, CDR2 FQGNSA. V lost 2 bases to trimming and J lost 6 bases, with 15 bases between them. The CDR3: CASSLWGGSPDTQYF. CDR3 in DNA: TGTGCCAGCAGCTTATGGGGTGGGAGCCCGGATACGCAGTATTTT.

The rearrangement joins TRBV27 to TRBJ2-3; no clear D. Per the germline V gene, CDR1 is MNHEY and CDR2 is SMNVEV (reference sequence). CDR3 length: 14 residues. Trimming removed 2 bases from V and 4 bases from J, with 10 bases in between. The CDR3 DNA is TGTGCCAGCAGTTTAGGTCTGCGCCCAGATACGCAGTATTTT. Amino acid sequence: CASSLGLRPDTQYF.

This chain links TRBV5-1 with TRBJ1-1; 8 bases are a match to TRBD1. The germline V gene has CDR1 SGHRS and CDR2 YFSETQ. This CDR3 comprises 15 residues. With V trimmed by 4 bases and J by 4 bases, 9 bases remained unmatched. DNA for the CDR3: TGCGCCAGCAGCCTTACGGGCGGACAGGGCACTGAAGCTTTCTTT. This encodes CASSLTGGQGTEAFF.

V gene TRBV12-3 or TRBV12-4 combines with J gene TRBJ2-4, with D unclear. The DNA end favors TRBJ2-7, so the J call may be wrong. This CDR3 has 14 amino acids. The CDR3: CASSLMFRTYEQYF. DNA of the CDR3: TGTGCCAGCAGTTTAATGTTTAGGACCTACGAGCAGTACTTC.

As DNA, the CDR3 is TGCGCCAGCAGCCATCCGGGGGAGACATGTAATTCACCCCTCCACTTT. Translation: CASSHPGETCNSPLHF. This sequence joins TRBV4-1 and TRBJ1-6; D might be TRBD1 (5 bases). This CDR3 has 16 amino acids. Germline V gives CDR1 MGHRA, CDR2 YSYEKL. V dropped 3 bases and J dropped 6 bases, with 15 bases sitting between them.

V gene TRBV7-2 combines with J gene TRBJ2-3; possible D gene TRBD2, 7 bases. The CDR3 is made up of 15 amino acids. Germline CDR1 SGHTA, CDR2 FQGNSA. The V and J ends lost 1 base and 5 bases respectively, with 13 bases between them. The CDR3 DNA follows: TGTGCCAGCAGCTTAGTGGTGGGGGGGCAAGATACGCAGTATTTT. Protein: CASSLVVGGQDTQYF.

About this clonotype: At one boundary the junction diverges from the germline segment, which might be a read error. The chain couples TRBV7-7 to TRBJ2-5, with TRBD2 as a possible D gene (5 bases). The germline CDR1 and CDR2 sequences are SSHAT and FNYEAQ (reference sequence). This CDR3 contains 18 residues. CDR3 protein: CASSLASRELSMQETQYF. For the CDR3, the DNA is TGTGCTAGCAGCTTAGCAAGTAGGGAGCTCTCGATGCAAGAGACCCAGTACTTC.

The V and J genes are TRBV13 and TRBJ1-2; maybe TRBD1 (5 bases). Germline V gives CDR1 PRHDT, CDR2 FYEKMQ (reference sequence). V lost 1 base, J lost 7 bases, and 13 bases lay in between. The CDR3 extends over 14 amino acids. The CDR3 bases are TGTGCCAGCAGCTTAGCCCCCAGGGCGTCTGGCTACACCTTC. Its protein product is CASSLAPRASGYTF. Looking up the rest from reference TRBV13 and TRBJ1-2 gives the full variable domain: AAGVIQSPRHLIKEKRETATLKCYPIPRHDTVYWYQQGPGQDPQFLISFYEKMQSDKGSIPDRFSAQQFSDYHSELNMSSLELGDSALYFCASSLAPRASGYTFGSGTRLTVV.

The chain combines TRBV19 with TRBJ2-1; 8 bases agree with TRBD2. Germline values: CDR1 LNHDA, CDR2 SQIVND (reference sequence). Trimming at V came to 2 bases and at J to 2 bases, leaving 8 bases not matched to a gene. CDR3 length equals 17 residues. CDR3 sequence: CASSISGGGYTYNEQFF. In DNA, the CDR3 is TGTGCCAGTAGTATAAGCGGCGGGGGGTATACCTACAATGAGCAGTTCTTC.